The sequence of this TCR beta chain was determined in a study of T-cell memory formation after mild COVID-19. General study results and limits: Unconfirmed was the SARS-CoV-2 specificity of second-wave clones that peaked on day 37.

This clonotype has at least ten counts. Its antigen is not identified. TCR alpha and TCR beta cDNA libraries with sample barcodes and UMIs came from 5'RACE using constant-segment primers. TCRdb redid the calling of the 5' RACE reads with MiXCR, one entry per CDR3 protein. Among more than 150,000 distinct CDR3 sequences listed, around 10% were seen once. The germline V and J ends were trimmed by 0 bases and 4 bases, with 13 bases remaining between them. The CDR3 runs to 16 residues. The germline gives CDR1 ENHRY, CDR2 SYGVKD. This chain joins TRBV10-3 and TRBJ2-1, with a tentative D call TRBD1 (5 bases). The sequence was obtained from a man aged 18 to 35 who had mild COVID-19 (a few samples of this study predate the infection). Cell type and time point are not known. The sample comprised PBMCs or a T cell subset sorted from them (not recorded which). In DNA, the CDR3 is TGTGCCATCAGTGAGTCTGGGGCGCCCCGTTACAATGAGCAGTTCTTC. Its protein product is CAISESGAPRYNEQFF.